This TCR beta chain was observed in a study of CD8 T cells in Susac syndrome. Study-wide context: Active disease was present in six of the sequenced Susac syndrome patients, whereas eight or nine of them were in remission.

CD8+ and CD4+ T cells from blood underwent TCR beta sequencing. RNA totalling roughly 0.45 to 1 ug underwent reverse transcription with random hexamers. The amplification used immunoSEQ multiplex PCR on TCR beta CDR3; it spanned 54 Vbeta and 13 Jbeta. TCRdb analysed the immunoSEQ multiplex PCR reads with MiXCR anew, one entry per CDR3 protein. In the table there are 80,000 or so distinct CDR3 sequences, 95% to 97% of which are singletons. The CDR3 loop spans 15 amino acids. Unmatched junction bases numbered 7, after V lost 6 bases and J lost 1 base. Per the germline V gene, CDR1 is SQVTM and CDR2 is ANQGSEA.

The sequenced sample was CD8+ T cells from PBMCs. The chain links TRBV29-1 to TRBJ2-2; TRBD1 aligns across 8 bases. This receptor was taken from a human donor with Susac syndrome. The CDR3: CSVSGQGRNTGELFF. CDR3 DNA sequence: TGCAGCGTATCTGGACAGGGAAGGAACACCGGGGAGCTGTTTTTT.